The 30 T cell receptor beta chains below all came from one sample that was sequenced in a study of blood T cells in healthy people across ages. A sample-barcoded 5' primer and a J-beta primer mix were used in a second PCR of about 6 to 11 cycles. TCRdb re-called the 5' RACE reads with MiXCR, one entry per CDR3 protein. The sample gives about 840,000 distinct CDR3 sequences, 25% to 30% of which show up once; around 9.6% is in the top ten. These same data were also listed under a study on T cells of mothers and their children.

The source material was blood. These receptors were taken from a woman in her forties in good health.

Notes on this clonotype: It may be a read error: a sequence one base away is much more abundant. This chain links TRBV20-1 with TRBJ1-2; D is unclear. V lost 2 bases and J 2 bases, leaving 6 bases between the germline ends. Per the germline V gene, CDR1 is DFQATT and CDR2 is SNEGSKA (reference sequence). The CDR3 length is 12 residues. CDR3 nucleotides: TGCAGTGCTAGACAGGTGAACTATGGCTACACCTTC. This translates into CSARQVNYGYTF.

This clonotype came up many times. CDR3 sequence reads: CASSLPPGQGGEQYF. Written as DNA, the CDR3 is TGTGCCAGCAGCTTACCCCCTGGGCAGGGAGGAGAGCAGTACTTC. The chain recombines TRBV7-9 with TRBJ2-7; maybe TRBD2 (6 bases). Germline V CDR1 and CDR2: SEHNR, FQNEAQ (reference sequence). The CDR3 contains 15 residues. Trimming took 2 bases from V and 7 from J, leaving 18 bases between them.

This clonotype was seen more than once but under ten times. V usage is TRBV9 and J usage is TRBJ1-1, with unresolved D. Trimming removed 4 bases at V and 2 bases at J, with 21 bases between. This CDR3 comprises 17 residues. Germline V lookup: CDR1 SGDLS, CDR2 YYNGEE. CDR3 nucleotide sequence: TGTGCCAGCAGCCCAGGACTTGGCCTCGACTTAAACACTGAAGCTTTCTTT. Amino acid sequence: CASSPGLGLDLNTEAFF.

The V call is TRBV7-9, the J call TRBJ1-4; TRBD1 aligns across 7 bases. The germline gives CDR1 SEHNR, CDR2 FQNEAQ (reference sequence). The CDR3 loop spans 15 amino acids. The ends lost 5 bases at V and 6 bases at J; junction bases unmatched: 9. The CDR3 DNA sequence: TGTGCCAGCAGCCTCCAGGCAGGGGGGGATGAAAAACTGTTTTTT. Translated, it gives CASSLQAGGDEKLFF.

This chain joins TRBV7-9 and TRBJ2-1; 10 bases map to TRBD2. The junction had 5 bases not matched to a gene; V was cut back by 1 base and J by 8 bases. The germline V gene encodes CDR1 SEHNR and CDR2 FQNEAQ (reference sequence). The CDR3 totals 15 residues. The CDR3 sequence: CASSLVAGGFYEQFF. Written as DNA, the CDR3 is TGTGCCAGCAGCTTAGTAGCGGGGGGATTCTATGAGCAGTTCTTC.

This clonotype was counted a few times. V gene TRBV5-1 combines with J gene TRBJ2-1, with D perhaps matching TRBD1 or TRBD2 (6 bases each). V was trimmed by 4 bases and J by 7 bases, leaving 15 bases between them. The CDR3 covers 14 residues. Germline V gene data show CDR1 as SGHRS and CDR2 as YFSETQ. CDR3 region: CASSSSGTGNEQFF. The DNA for the CDR3 is TGCGCCAGCAGCAGTAGCGGCACAGGGAATGAGCAGTTCTTC. The whole variable domain, filled in from reference TRBV5-1 and TRBJ2-1, reads KAGVTQTPRYLIKTRGQQVTLSCSPISGHRSVSWYQQTPGQGLQFLFEYFSETQRNKGNFPGRFSGRQFSNSRSEMNVSTLELGDSALYLCASSSSGTGNEQFFGPGTRLTVL.

This chain joins TRBV3-1 and TRBJ1-2; 9 nucleotides match TRBD1. This CDR3 region has 15 residues. V dropped 1 base and J dropped 8; count of bases not matched to a gene: 8. Germline V gives CDR1 LGHDT, CDR2 YNNKEL (reference sequence). The CDR3 DNA reads TGTGCCAGCAGCCAAGGTACAGGGGGCTTCGAGGGCTACACCTTC. Translating it yields CASSQGTGGFEGYTF. Combining the CDR3 with reference TRBV3-1 and TRBJ1-2 gives the whole variable domain DTAVSQTPKYLVTQMGNDKSIKCEQNLGHDTMYWYKQDSKKFLKIMFSYNNKELIINETVPNRFSPKSPDKAHLNLHINSLELGDSAVYFCASSQGTGGFEGYTFGSGTRLTVV.

This clonotype was observed many times. V and J are TRBV6-5 and TRBJ2-5; D gene ambiguous. Germline CDR1 reads MNHEY; CDR2 reads SVGAGI. V lost 4 bases and J lost 2, with 8 bases in between. The CDR3 contains 13 residues. The CDR3 DNA reads TGTGCCAGCAGTTTATATGCTCAAGAGACCCAGTACTTC. Translating gives CASSLYAQETQYF.

The chain uses TRBV12-3 or TRBV12-4 and TRBJ1-6; the D is unclear. V shed 5 bases and J shed 10 bases, with 9 bases lying between them. There are 12 residues in the CDR3. Here the CDR3 reads CASSPISSPLHF. The CDR3 DNA reads as TGTGCCAGCAGTCCAATTTCGTCACCCCTCCACTTT.

The chain joins TRBV30 to TRBJ1-1, with D uncertain. The CDR3 runs to 14 residues. Trimming pared 0 bases from V and 1 base from J, leaving 9 bases between. Germline V CDR1 and CDR2: GTSNPN, SVGIG (reference sequence). CDR3 in amino acids: CAWSVPPRNTEAFF. The CDR3 DNA reads TGTGCCTGGAGTGTACCTCCCAGGAACACTGAAGCTTTCTTT.

This clonotype was seen a few times. V and J are TRBV7-2 and TRBJ2-2; TRBD2 is a possible D gene (5 bases). The CDR3 loop spans 15 amino acids. From germline, CDR1 is SGHTA and CDR2 FQGNSA. The V end lost 3 bases, the J end lost 0 bases, and 8 bases lay between the germline ends. CDR3 sequence (DNA): TGTGCCAGCAGCTTCGAGGGCGCGAACACCGGGGAGCTGTTTTTT. It yields the protein CASSFEGANTGELFF.

Notes on this clonotype: Possible read error: a much larger clone is one base away. Written as DNA, the CDR3 is TGTGCCAGCAGCTTTAAGCTAGGAGAGACCCAGTACTTC. Translated: CASSFKLGETQYF. The rearrangement joins TRBV7-3 to TRBJ2-5; D is ambiguous. V dropped 3 bases and J dropped 4 bases, with 9 bases sitting between them. This CDR3 is 13 amino acids long. Germline loops: CDR1 SGHTA, CDR2 FQGTGA.

At least ten counts were recorded for this clonotype. CDR3 DNA: TGTGCCAGCTACAGTCATAGGACAGGGGATGGGTACGAGCAGTACTTC. Translation: CASYSHRTGDGYEQYF. The chain uses TRBV7-3 and TRBJ2-7; 9 bases are a match to TRBD1. CDR1 is SGHTA, CDR2 FQGTGA, per germline. The CDR3 loop spans 16 amino acids. With V trimmed by 8 bases and J by 4 bases, 15 bases remained unmatched.

The chain couples TRBV28 to TRBJ2-3; D is perhaps TRBD2 (6 bases). Per the germline V gene, CDR1 is MDHEN and CDR2 is SYDVKM. The length of the CDR3 is 16 residues. Trimming took 6 bases from V and 2 from J, leaving 18 bases between them. The CDR3 loop reads CASSYNSRDSTDTQYF. In DNA, the CDR3 is TGTGCCAGCAGCTATAACTCCAGGGACTCCACAGATACGCAGTATTTT. Variable domain in full (rest from reference TRBV28 and TRBJ2-3): DVKVTQSSRYLVKRTGEKVFLECVQDMDHENMFWYRQDPGLGLRLIYFSYDVKMKEKGDIPEGYSVSREKKERFSLILESASTNQTSMYLCASSYNSRDSTDTQYFGPGTRLTVL.

With regard to this clonotype: A much more abundant neighbour one base away suggests this may be a read error. This CDR3 reads CASSVAGGPEETQYF. The DNA for the CDR3 is TGTGCCAGCAGCGTAGCGGGGGGCCCCGAAGAGACCCAGTACTTC. This sequence joins TRBV9 and TRBJ2-5; D perhaps matches TRBD2 (7 bases). The CDR3 is 15 residues long. Germline CDR1 reads SGDLS; CDR2 reads YYNGEE. V was clipped by 0 bases and J by 3 bases, with 12 bases between them.

This clonotype has just a few counts. The chain carries TRBV11-2 and TRBJ1-6; 7 positions agree with TRBD1. Germline CDR1 is SGHAT and CDR2 is FQNNGV. V lost 5 bases to trimming and J lost 9 bases; unmatched junction nucleotides: 7. The CDR3 is 14 amino acids. The DNA of the CDR3 is TGTGCCAGCAGCGCTCCCGACAGGGCTTCACCCCTCCACTTT. As protein: CASSAPDRASPLHF.

V and J are TRBV7-2 and TRBJ1-1; 8 nucleotides match TRBD1. The germline gives CDR1 SGHTA, CDR2 FQGNSA. The V segment lost 5 bases and the J segment 10 bases; nucleotides outside the gene matches: 12. This CDR3 region has 14 residues. CDR3 nucleotide sequence: TGTGCCAGCAGCCCCGGGGACAGGAGTACCAGAGCTTTCTTT. Its protein product is CASSPGDRSTRAFF.

This clonotype has at least ten counts. The chain carries TRBV5-4 and TRBJ2-7; 11 bases are a match to TRBD1. The CDR3 contains 15 residues. V lost 3 bases to trimming and J lost 4 bases; unmatched junction nucleotides: 6. The germline V gene has CDR1 SGHNT and CDR2 YYREEE (reference sequence). The CDR3 DNA reads as TGTGCCAGCAGCTGGGGACAGGGGGAACCTTACGAGCAGTACTTC. It specifies CASSWGQGEPYEQYF.

This clonotype was picked up many times. The rearrangement joins TRBV12-3 or TRBV12-4 to TRBJ1-5; D gene unclear. Trimming took 6 bases from V and 5 from J, leaving 8 bases between them. CDR3 length: 12 amino acids. The CDR3 nucleotides are TGTGCCAGCAGCGGTACAGATCAGCCCCAGCATTTT. Translating gives CASSGTDQPQHF.

Note on this clonotype: Since a much larger clone is just one base distant, this may be a read error. The chain carries TRBV2 and TRBJ1-2, with D uncertain. CDR1 is SNHLY, CDR2 FYNNEI, per germline. This CDR3 has 10 amino acids. CDR3 DNA: TGTGCCAGCAGTGACTATGGCTACATCTTC. Encoded protein: CASSDYGYIF.

The chain recombines TRBV11-2 with TRBJ1-1; no firm D call. Germline values: CDR1 SGHAT, CDR2 FQNNGV. CDR3 length: 15 residues. Trimming left V 0 bases short and J 1 base short, with 9 bases between. DNA for the CDR3: TGTGCCAGCAGCTTAGACGCGGGAGCGAACACTGAAGCTTTCTTT. Translation gives CASSLDAGANTEAFF.

This rearrangement joins TRBV28 to TRBJ2-7, with 9 bases lining up with TRBD1. The CDR3 runs to 14 residues. The V segment lost 6 bases and the J segment 4 bases; nucleotides outside the gene matches: 7. Germline-derived CDR1 and CDR2 are MDHEN and SYDVKM. The CDR3 sequence is CASSVSGQGYEQYF. CDR3 nucleotide sequence: TGTGCCAGCAGCGTCTCGGGACAGGGTTACGAGCAGTACTTC.

This clonotype was picked up one time. The V gene is TRBV5-4, the J gene TRBJ2-1, with unresolved D. Trimming removed 5 bases at V and 7 bases at J, with 22 bases between. Germline V gene lookup returns CDR1 SGHNT and CDR2 YYREEE (reference sequence). The CDR3 spans 16 residues. CDR3 sequence reads: CASSPETLSFGNEQFF. CDR3 sequence (DNA): TGTGCCAGCAGTCCTGAGACCTTGTCTTTTGGGAATGAGCAGTTCTTC.

This chain uses TRBV20-1 with TRBJ1-6, with a tentative D call TRBD1 (5 bases). V was trimmed by 2 bases and J by 6 bases, leaving 17 bases between them. CDR1 and CDR2 from the germline V gene are DFQATT and SNEGSKA (reference sequence). The CDR3 contains 16 residues. In DNA form, the CDR3 reads TGCAGTGCTAGATTGGGGGGGTCAATTATTAATTCACCCCTCCACTTT. Translation: CSARLGGSIINSPLHF.

The table lists this clonotype with many counts. This rearrangement joins TRBV3-1 to TRBJ2-4; 8 nucleotides align to TRBD1. The germline gives CDR1 LGHDT, CDR2 YNNKEL (reference sequence). V lost 4 bases to trimming and J lost 13 bases; unmatched junction nucleotides: 15. This CDR3 contains 15 residues. DNA for the CDR3: TGTGCCAGCAGCCTCGGACAGGGTCTAGTCCTGCTGCAGTACTTC. The encoded protein is CASSLGQGLVLLQYF.

As to this clonotype: A much larger clone differs by one base, so this may be a read error. The chain couples TRBV28 to TRBJ2-1; TRBD2 matches at 8 bases. Germline loops: CDR1 MDHEN, CDR2 SYDVKM. The CDR3 totals 14 residues. The CDR3 sequence is CTSSPLRGADEQFF. DNA for the CDR3: TGTACCAGCAGTCCACTGCGGGGGGCGGATGAGCAGTTCTTC. The whole variable domain, filled in from reference TRBV28 and TRBJ2-1, reads DVKVTQSSRYLVKRTGEKVFLECVQDMDHENMFWYRQDPGLGLRLIYFSYDVKMKEKGDIPEGYSVSREKKERFSLILESASTNQTSMYLCTSSPLRGADEQFFGPGTRLTVL.

This clonotype was counted many times. The chain uses TRBV4-3 and TRBJ2-1; D is perhaps TRBD1 (6 bases). V lost 4 bases to trimming and J lost 10 bases, with 26 bases between them. Germline loops: CDR1 LGHNA, CDR2 YSLEER. There are 17 residues in the CDR3. The CDR3 region has the DNA TGCGCCAGCAGCCCAGGGACCGACGCAACAGGGAGTCAAGAGCAGTTCTTC. Its translation: CASSPGTDATGSQEQFF.

In this sample, this clonotype turned up a few times. The CDR3 region has the DNA TGTGCCAGCAGCTTAGGGGACAGGGAAACACCTAACTATGGCTACACCTTC. Protein product: CASSLGDRETPNYGYTF. This rearrangement joins TRBV11-2 to TRBJ1-2; 9 nucleotides agree with TRBD1. CDR3 length: 17 residues. Unmatched junction bases numbered 6, after V lost 1 base and J lost 0 bases. Germline V gives CDR1 SGHAT, CDR2 FQNNGV.

For this clonotype: A much larger clone sits a single nucleotide away, making a read error possible. The genes are TRBV12-3 or TRBV12-4 and TRBJ2-7; possibly TRBD1 for D (6 bases). The assigned J gene may be wrong: the sequence end matches TRBJ2-5 better. The CDR3 sequence is 15 residues long. DNA for the CDR3: TGTGCCAGCAGTTTAAGACGGGGTAGGGGGGAGACCCAGTACTTC. The encoded protein is CASSLRRGRGETQYF.

This clonotype occurred a few times. The chain links TRBV28 to TRBJ1-2; D is unclear. Trimming took 6 bases from V and 6 from J, leaving 14 bases between them. Germline loops: CDR1 MDHEN, CDR2 SYDVKM. There are 13 residues in the CDR3. Here the CDR3 DNA reads TGTGCCAGCAGGCCCAGCGGGTTGGATGGCTACACCTTC. Protein: CASRPSGLDGYTF.